This T cell receptor (beta chain) emerged from a study of blood T cell repertoires in COVID-19. Study-level background: Acute-phase and convalescent COVID-19 samples originated in the United States, Italy and Spain.

This CDR3 contains 14 residues. From germline, CDR1 is KGHDR and CDR2 SFDVKD. V was clipped by 7 bases and J by 6 bases; unmatched bases: 6. The protocol was immunoSEQ multiplex PCR, while the TCRdb copy is restricted to in-frame clones and leaves out a portion. The profile shows about 190,000 clones, approximately 84% of them singletons. What was sequenced was PBMCs or T cells enriched from blood (not recorded which). The TCR was taken from a woman in her thirties who had recovered from COVID-19. This sequence joins TRBV24-1 and TRBJ2-1, with TRBD1 matching over 9 bases. CDR3 protein: CATSSGQGSNEQFF. The CDR3 region has the DNA TGTGCCACCAGCTCGGGACAGGGAAGCAATGAGCAGTTCTTC.